The rows below give T cell receptor beta chains drawn from one sample of a study of cytomegalovirus exposure and HLA in healthy donors. Some clones are missing from TCRdb's copy, which holds only in-frame ones; the method was immunoSEQ multiplex PCR. The table has about 140,000 clones, roughly 77% seen once. The sequencing sample was made of PBMCs. The receptors were gathered from a man aged 25 to 45 in good health and CMV-seronegative. Both conserved end residues are part of each CDR3. The D gene is left open where the match is weak. Some rows mark clone size as missing; the rest say once, few, many or name a class of expanded clone.

clone size | J gene | D gene | V gene | CDR3 protein | CDR3 DNA
few | TRBJ1-1 | - | TRBV28 | CASSLLKGGGAEAFF | TGTGCCAGCAGTTTATTAAAGGGCGGGGGGGCTGAAGCTTTCTTT
- | TRBJ2-3 | TRBD2 | TRBV27 | CASRAGALEDTQYF | TGTGCCAGCCGAGCGGGGGCCCTCGAGGATACGCAGTATTTT
- | TRBJ2-2 | - | TRBV7-9 | CASSLNRVFGELFF | TGTGCCAGCAGCCTCAACAGGGTATTCGGGGAGCTGTTTTTT
once | TRBJ2-5 | TRBD1 | TRBV6-5 | CASSRGQVQETQYF | TGTGCCAGCAGTAGGGGACAGGTCCAAGAGACCCAGTACTTC
- | TRBJ2-5 | - | TRBV7-7 | CASSRSPRGETQYF | TGTGCTAGCAGCCGTAGCCCTCGTGGAGAGACCCAGTACTTC
- | TRBJ1-2 | TRBD1 | TRBV23-1 | CASSQPTGGRRLIYGYTF | TGCGCCAGCAGTCAACCGACAGGGGGAAGACGGCTAATCTATGGCTACACCTTC
- | TRBJ2-2 | TRBD1 | TRBV6-6 | CASSHRGQGATGELFF | TGTGCCAGCAGTCATCGAGGACAGGGGGCGACCGGGGAGCTGTTTTTT
once | TRBJ2-1 | TRBD2 | TRBV30 | CAWSVLSHGLAGTYSYNEQFF | TGTGCCTGGAGTGTATTATCCCACGGACTAGCGGGAACTTACTCCTACAATGAGCAGTTCTTC
- | TRBJ2-3 | TRBD2 | TRBV5-1 | CASKRLAGAPSTDTQYF | TGCGCCAGCAAGCGACTAGCGGGGGCCCCCTCCACAGATACGCAGTATTTT
- | TRBJ1-4 | - | TRBV7-8 | CASSSGKATNEKLFF | TGTGCCAGCAGCTCGGGTAAGGCAACTAATGAAAAACTGTTTTTT
- | TRBJ1-1 | - | TRBV19 | CASSWGRAGTEAFF | TGTGCCAGTAGTTGGGGCAGGGCAGGCACTGAAGCTTTCTTT
- | TRBJ1-1 | TRBD1 | TRBV6-1 | CASSDSKVQGAMNTEAFF | TGTGCCAGCAGTGATAGTAAGGTTCAGGGGGCGATGAACACTGAAGCTTTCTTT
- | TRBJ2-5 | - | TRBV2 | CASTRGGQIKETQYF | TGTGCCAGCACCAGAGGTGGACAGATCAAAGAGACCCAGTACTTC
- | TRBJ2-3 | - | TRBV7-3 | CASSLGGADTQYF | TGTGCCAGCAGCTTAGGCGGAGCAGATACGCAGTATTTT
- | TRBJ1-5 | - | TRBV30 | CAWSYGNQPQHF | TGTGCCTGGAGCTATGGCAATCAGCCCCAGCATTTT
- | TRBJ2-2 | - | TRBV29-1 | CSVPRTANTGELFF | TGCAGCGTTCCCCGGACAGCGAACACCGGGGAGCTGTTTTTT
- | TRBJ1-1 | TRBD1 | TRBV7-9 | CASSPYDRGLMNTEAFF | TGTGCCAGCAGCCCTTATGACAGGGGGCTAATGAACACTGAAGCTTTCTTT
- | TRBJ1-5 | - | TRBV28 | CASSLGASQHF | TGTGCCAGCAGTTTAGGGGCGTCCCAGCATTTT
- | TRBJ1-1 | TRBD1 | TRBV18 | CASSPGTGATEAFF | TGTGCCAGCTCACCAGGGACAGGGGCGACTGAAGCTTTCTTT
- | TRBJ1-2 | TRBD1 | TRBV28 | CASSHGQGGSLGGYTF | TGTGCCAGCAGTCACGGACAGGGAGGTAGTTTGGGGGGCTACACCTTC
once | TRBJ1-4 | TRBD1 | TRBV11-2 | CASSLGTGAPNEKLFF | TGTGCCAGCAGCTTAGGGACAGGGGCACCTAATGAAAAACTGTTTTTT
once | TRBJ2-1 | TRBD2 | TRBV6-5 | CASSYSRGLATSEQFF | TGTGCCAGCAGTTACTCGAGGGGACTAGCGACTTCTGAGCAGTTCTTC
- | TRBJ1-5 | TRBD1 | TRBV28 | CASSRSSGTGSPPQHF | TGTGCCAGCAGCCGCTCTTCCGGGACAGGATCCCCGCCCCAGCATTTT
- | TRBJ2-5 | TRBD2 | TRBV6-6 | CAGGLAGGPETQYF | TGTGCCGGAGGACTAGCGGGGGGGCCGGAGACCCAGTACTTC
- | TRBJ1-1 | - | TRBV5-6 | CASSLARTVLWTEAFF | TGTGCCAGCAGCTTGGCCCGGACAGTCCTTTGGACTGAAGCTTTCTTT
- | TRBJ1-1 | - | TRBV7-9 | CASSSPGGADTEAFF | TGTGCCAGCAGCTCACCGGGGGGAGCGGACACTGAAGCTTTCTTT
- | TRBJ2-1 | - | TRBV6-5 | CASSPRPSSHEQFF | TGTGCCAGCAGTCCCCGGCCTAGCAGTCATGAGCAGTTCTTC
- | TRBJ2-1 | TRBD2 | TRBV29-1 | CSLPSSGRNNEQFF | TGCAGCCTCCCATCGAGCGGGAGGAACAATGAGCAGTTCTTC
- | TRBJ2-1 | - | TRBV5-1 | CASSVRGHSYNEQFF | TGCGCCAGCAGCGTACGGGGACACTCCTACAATGAGCAGTTCTTC
- | TRBJ2-5 | - | TRBV2 | CASSAGLTIQETQYF | TGTGCCAGCAGTGCAGGACTGACGATACAAGAGACCCAGTACTTC
- | TRBJ2-7 | TRBD2 | TRBV5-1 | CASSLEIGTSGRNEQYF | TGCGCCAGCAGCTTGGAAATCGGGACTAGCGGGAGGAACGAGCAGTACTTC
- | TRBJ2-7 | - | TRBV6-1 | CASSDGGYEQYF | TGTGCCAGCAGTGACGGGGGTTACGAGCAGTACTTC
- | TRBJ2-2 | TRBD2 | TRBV29-1 | CSVPGTRSTGELFF | TGCAGCGTTCCAGGGACTAGAAGCACCGGGGAGCTGTTTTTT
- | TRBJ1-2 | - | TRBV14 | CASSQFGGGYTF | TGTGCCAGCAGCCAATTCGGAGGTGGCTACACCTTC
once | TRBJ1-5 | TRBD1 | TRBV27 | CATSGQPIGRQPQHF | TGTGCCACCTCGGGACAGCCGATCGGTCGTCAGCCCCAGCATTTT
- | TRBJ1-2 | - | TRBV28 | CASSFSRFGYTF | TGTGCCAGCAGTTTTAGTCGGTTCGGCTACACCTTC
- | TRBJ1-5 | TRBD1 | TRBV7-2 | CASSRGTGGQPQHF | TGTGCCAGCAGCCGGGGGACAGGAGGACAGCCCCAGCATTTT